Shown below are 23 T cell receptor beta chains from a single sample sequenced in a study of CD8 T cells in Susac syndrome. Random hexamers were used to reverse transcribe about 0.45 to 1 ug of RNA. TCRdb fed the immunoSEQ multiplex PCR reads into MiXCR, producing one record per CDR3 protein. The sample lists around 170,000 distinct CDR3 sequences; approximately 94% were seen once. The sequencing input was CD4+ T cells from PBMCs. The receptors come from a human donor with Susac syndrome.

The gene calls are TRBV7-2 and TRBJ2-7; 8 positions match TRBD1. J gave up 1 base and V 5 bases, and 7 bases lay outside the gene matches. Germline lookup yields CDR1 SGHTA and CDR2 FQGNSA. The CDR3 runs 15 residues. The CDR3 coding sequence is TGTGCCAGCAGCAAGGACAGGGCGGGATCCTACGAGCAGTACTTC. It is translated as CASSKDRAGSYEQYF.

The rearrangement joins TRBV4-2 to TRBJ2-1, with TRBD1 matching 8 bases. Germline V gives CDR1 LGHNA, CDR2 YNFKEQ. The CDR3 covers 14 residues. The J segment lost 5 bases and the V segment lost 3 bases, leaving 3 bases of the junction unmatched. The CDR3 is CASSHPGQDNEQFF. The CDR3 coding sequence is TGTGCCAGCAGCCACCCGGGACAGGACAATGAGCAGTTCTTC.

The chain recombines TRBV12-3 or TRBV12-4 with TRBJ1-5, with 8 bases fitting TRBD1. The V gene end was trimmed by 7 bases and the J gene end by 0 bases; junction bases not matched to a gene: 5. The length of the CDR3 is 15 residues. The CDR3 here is CASTGTGYSNQPQHF. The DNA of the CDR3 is TGTGCCAGCACGGGGACAGGTTATAGCAATCAGCCCCAGCATTTT.

CDR3 region: CASSLTAGNYGYTF. Written as DNA, the CDR3 is TGTGCCAGCAGCTTAACGGCAGGGAACTATGGCTACACCTTC. The V and J genes are TRBV7-3 and TRBJ1-2; D perhaps matches TRBD1 (5 bases). V dropped 0 bases and J dropped 2 bases, with 7 bases sitting between them. Germline CDR1 reads SGHTA; CDR2 reads FQGTGA. This CDR3 is built from 14 residues.

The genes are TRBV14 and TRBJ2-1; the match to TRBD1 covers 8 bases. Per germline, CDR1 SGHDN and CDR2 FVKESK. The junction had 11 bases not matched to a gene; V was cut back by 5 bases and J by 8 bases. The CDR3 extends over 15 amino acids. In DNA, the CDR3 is TGTGCCAGCAGCACTCGGGACAGGCGTATCTATGAGCAGTTCTTC. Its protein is CASSTRDRRIYEQFF. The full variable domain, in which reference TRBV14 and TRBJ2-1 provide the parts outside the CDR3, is EAGVTQFPSHSVIEKGQTVTLRCDPISGHDNLYWYRRVMGKEIKFLLHFVKESKQDESGMPNNRFLAERTGGTYSTLKVQPAELEDSGVYFCASSTRDRRIYEQFFGPGTRLTVL.

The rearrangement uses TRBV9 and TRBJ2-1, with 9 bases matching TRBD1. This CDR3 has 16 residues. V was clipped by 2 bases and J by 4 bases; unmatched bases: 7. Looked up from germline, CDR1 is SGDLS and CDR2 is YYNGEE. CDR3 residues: CASSVGQGAAYNEQFF. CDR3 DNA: TGTGCCAGCAGCGTGGGACAGGGAGCGGCATACAATGAGCAGTTCTTC.

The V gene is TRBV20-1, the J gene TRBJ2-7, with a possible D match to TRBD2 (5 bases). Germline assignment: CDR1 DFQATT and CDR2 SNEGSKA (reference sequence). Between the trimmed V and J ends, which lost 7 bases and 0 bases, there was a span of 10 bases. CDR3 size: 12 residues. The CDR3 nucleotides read TGCAGTGGGAGCGGAAACTCCTACGAGCAGTACTTC. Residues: CSGSGNSYEQYF.

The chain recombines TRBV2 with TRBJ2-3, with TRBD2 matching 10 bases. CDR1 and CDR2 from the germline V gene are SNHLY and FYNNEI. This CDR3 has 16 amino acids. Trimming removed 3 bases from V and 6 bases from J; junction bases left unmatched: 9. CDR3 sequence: CASSEPRSGGADTQYF. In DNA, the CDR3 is TGTGCCAGCAGTGAGCCTCGGAGCGGGGGGGCCGATACGCAGTATTTT.

The CDR3 here is CSGDPGRTDQETQYF. CDR3 nucleotide sequence: TGCAGTGGGGACCCGGGGAGGACAGACCAAGAGACCCAGTACTTC. The genes are TRBV20-1 and TRBJ2-5; either TRBD1 or TRBD2 may fit D (6 bases each). Germline V lookup: CDR1 DFQATT, CDR2 SNEGSKA (reference sequence). This CDR3 has 15 residues. The germline V and J ends were trimmed by 7 bases and 0 bases, with 18 bases remaining between them.

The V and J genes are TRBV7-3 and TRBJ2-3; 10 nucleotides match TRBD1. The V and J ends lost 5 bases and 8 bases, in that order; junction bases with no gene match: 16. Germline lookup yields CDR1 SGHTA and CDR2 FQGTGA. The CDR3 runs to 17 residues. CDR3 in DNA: TGTGCCAGCAGCCAACCGACCGCACGACAGGGGGCGGGTACGCAGTATTTT. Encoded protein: CASSQPTARQGAGTQYF.

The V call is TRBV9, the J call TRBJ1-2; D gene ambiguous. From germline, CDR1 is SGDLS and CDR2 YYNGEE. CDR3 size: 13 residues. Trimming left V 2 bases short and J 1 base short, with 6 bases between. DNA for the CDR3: TGTGCCAGCAGCGTCGGGGTTAACTATGGCTACACCTTC. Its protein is CASSVGVNYGYTF.

CDR3 loop: CASRLTGTEAFF. In DNA form, the CDR3 reads TGTGCCAGCAGGCTGACAGGGACTGAAGCTTTCTTT. The chain has TRBV11-2 and TRBJ1-1; 7 nucleotides align to TRBD1. Germline CDR1 SGHAT, CDR2 FQNNGV. The ends lost 6 bases at V and 5 bases at J; junction bases unmatched: 3. The CDR3 contains 12 residues.

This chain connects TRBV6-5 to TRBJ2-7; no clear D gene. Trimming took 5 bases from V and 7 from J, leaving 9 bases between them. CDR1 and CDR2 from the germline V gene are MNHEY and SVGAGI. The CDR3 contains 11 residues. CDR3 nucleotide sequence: TGTGCCAGCAGTGCAGTGGGGGAGCAGTACTTC. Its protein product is CASSAVGEQYF.

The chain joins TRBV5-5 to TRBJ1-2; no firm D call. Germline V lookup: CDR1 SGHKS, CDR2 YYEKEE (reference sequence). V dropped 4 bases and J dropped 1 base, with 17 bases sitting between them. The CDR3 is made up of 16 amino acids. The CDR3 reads CASSPRLGSDNYGYTF. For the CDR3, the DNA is TGTGCCAGCAGCCCTCGGCTGGGGTCCGATAACTATGGCTACACCTTC.

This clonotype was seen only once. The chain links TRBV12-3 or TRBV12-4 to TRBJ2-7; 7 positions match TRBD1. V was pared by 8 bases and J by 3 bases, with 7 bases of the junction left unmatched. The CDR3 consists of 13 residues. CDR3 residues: CASSPGTDYEQYF. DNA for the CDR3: TGTGCCAGCTCCCCCGGGACAGACTACGAGCAGTACTTC.

Here the CDR3 DNA reads TGTGCCAGCAGCCAAGATAGGAGGAGCGAAAAACTGTTTTTT. This codes for CASSQDRRSEKLFF. The gene calls are TRBV3-1 and TRBJ1-4; D not certain. Trimming took 0 bases from V and 8 from J, leaving 10 bases between them. The germline gives CDR1 LGHDT, CDR2 YNNKEL (reference sequence). CDR3 length: 14 amino acids.

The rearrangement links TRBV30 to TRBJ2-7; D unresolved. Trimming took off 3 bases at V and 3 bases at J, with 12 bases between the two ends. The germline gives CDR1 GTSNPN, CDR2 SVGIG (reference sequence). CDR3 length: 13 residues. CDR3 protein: CAWSIRNRYEQYF. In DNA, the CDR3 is TGTGCCTGGAGCATCAGGAACCGCTACGAGCAGTACTTC.

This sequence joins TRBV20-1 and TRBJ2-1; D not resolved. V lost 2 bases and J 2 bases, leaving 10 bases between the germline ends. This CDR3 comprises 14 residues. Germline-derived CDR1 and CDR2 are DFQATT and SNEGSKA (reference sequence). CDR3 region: CSARPPDTYNEQFF. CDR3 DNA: TGCAGTGCTAGACCTCCCGATACCTACAATGAGCAGTTCTTC.

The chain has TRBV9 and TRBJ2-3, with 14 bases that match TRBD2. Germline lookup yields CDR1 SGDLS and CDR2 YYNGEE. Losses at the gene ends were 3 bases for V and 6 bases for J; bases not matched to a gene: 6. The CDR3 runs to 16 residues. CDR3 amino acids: CASSATSGGALDTQYF. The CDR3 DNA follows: TGTGCCAGCAGCGCGACTAGCGGGGGGGCTCTCGATACGCAGTATTTT.

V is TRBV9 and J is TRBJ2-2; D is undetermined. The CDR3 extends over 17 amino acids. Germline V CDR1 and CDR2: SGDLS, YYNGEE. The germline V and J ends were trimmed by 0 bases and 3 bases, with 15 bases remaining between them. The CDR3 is CASSVVPSAGYTGELFF. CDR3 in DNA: TGTGCCAGCAGCGTAGTGCCCTCCGCAGGTTACACCGGGGAGCTGTTTTTT.

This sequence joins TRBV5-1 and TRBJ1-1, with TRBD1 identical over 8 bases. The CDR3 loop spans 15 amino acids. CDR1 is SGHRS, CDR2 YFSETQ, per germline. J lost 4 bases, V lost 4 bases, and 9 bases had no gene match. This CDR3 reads CASSVQQGVVTEAFF. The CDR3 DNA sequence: TGCGCCAGCAGCGTCCAACAGGGGGTGGTCACTGAAGCTTTCTTT. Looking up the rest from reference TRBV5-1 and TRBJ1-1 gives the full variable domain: KAGVTQTPRYLIKTRGQQVTLSCSPISGHRSVSWYQQTPGQGLQFLFEYFSETQRNKGNFPGRFSGRQFSNSRSEMNVSTLELGDSALYLCASSVQQGVVTEAFFGQGTRLTVV.

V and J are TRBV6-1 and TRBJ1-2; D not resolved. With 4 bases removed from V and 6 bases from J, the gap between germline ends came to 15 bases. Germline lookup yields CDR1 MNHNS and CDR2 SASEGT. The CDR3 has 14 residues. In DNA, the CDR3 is TGTGCCAGCAGTGCGTCCTGGGGTAGGGATGGCTACACCTTC. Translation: CASSASWGRDGYTF.

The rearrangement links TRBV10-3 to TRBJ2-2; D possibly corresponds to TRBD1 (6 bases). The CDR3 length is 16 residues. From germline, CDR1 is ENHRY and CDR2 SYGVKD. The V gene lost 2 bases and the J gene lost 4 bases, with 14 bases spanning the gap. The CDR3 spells CAISEPQGMGTGELFF. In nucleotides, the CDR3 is TGTGCCATCAGTGAGCCCCAGGGGATGGGCACCGGGGAGCTGTTTTTT.